One and the same sample provided the 8 T cell receptor beta chains below, sequenced in a study of T cell repertoires and HLA-DP antigens. These receptors' antigens are unknown. Profiled with immunoSEQ multiplex PCR; TCRdb holds only in-frame clones, not every one. This sample yields around 110,000 clones, of which around 93% are seen a single time; about 0.27% belongs to the top ten. Material: CD4+ T cells from PBMCs. The receptors stem from a woman in her late teens or twenties in good health and CMV-seronegative.

The rearrangement uses TRBV28 and TRBJ1-2, with 9 bases lining up with TRBD1. CDR1 MDHEN and CDR2 SYDVKM come from the germline V gene. V was clipped by 4 bases and J by 7 bases; unmatched bases: 4. This CDR3 is built from 13 residues. DNA for the CDR3: TGTGCCAGCAGTTCCCTGGACAGGGGTGGCTACACCTTC. Translated: CASSSLDRGGYTF.

The chain is built from TRBV5-1 and TRBJ1-4; D unclear. With 4 bases removed from V and 5 bases from J, the gap between germline ends came to 12 bases. The germline gives CDR1 SGHRS, CDR2 YFSETQ. The CDR3 length is 14 residues. The CDR3 DNA reads TGCGCCAGCAGCCTAAGGGTCGGCAATGAAAAACTGTTTTTT. It is translated as CASSLRVGNEKLFF.

The chain has TRBV14 and TRBJ2-7; D is ambiguous. Trimming took 1 base from V and 6 from J, leaving 10 bases between them. The CDR3 runs to 13 residues. Germline V gene data show CDR1 as SGHDN and CDR2 as FVKESK. The CDR3 loop is CASSQVSIGEQYF. In DNA, the CDR3 is TGTGCCAGCAGCCAAGTTAGTATCGGCGAGCAGTACTTC.

The chain is built from TRBV6-6 and TRBJ2-3; 9 bases map to TRBD2. The length of the CDR3 is 14 residues. The ends lost 6 bases at V and 0 bases at J; junction bases unmatched: 1. The germline V gene encodes CDR1 MNHNY and CDR2 SVGAGI (reference sequence). CDR3 region: CASRAGGSTDTQYF. The CDR3 DNA follows: TGTGCCAGCAGGGCGGGGGGGAGCACAGATACGCAGTATTTT.

The gene calls are TRBV6-5 and TRBJ2-2; D possibly corresponds to TRBD1 (5 bases). V lost 2 bases to trimming and J lost 2 bases, with 12 bases between them. The CDR3 has 16 residues. CDR1 and CDR2 (germline): MNHEY, SVGAGI. The CDR3 sequence: CASSYGALINTGELFF. CDR3 DNA: TGTGCCAGCAGTTACGGGGCACTTATTAACACCGGGGAGCTGTTTTTT.

J is TRBJ1-5 and V is TRBV2, with D possibly matching TRBD1 (6 bases). CDR3 length equals 13 residues. Trimming took 6 bases from V and 5 from J, leaving 11 bases between them. Germline CDR1 is SNHLY and CDR2 is FYNNEI. CDR3 bases: TGTGCCAGCAGGACCGGACAGTATCAGCCCCAGCATTTT. Amino acid sequence: CASRTGQYQPQHF. The entire variable domain, with the rest obtained from reference TRBV2 and TRBJ1-5, is as follows: EPEVTQTPSHQVTQMGQEVILRCVPISNHLYFYWYRQILGQKVEFLVSFYNNEISEKSEIFDDQFSVERPDGSNFTLKIRSTKLEDSAMYFCASRTGQYQPQHFGDGTRLSIL.

V and J are TRBV28 and TRBJ2-5, with D perhaps matching TRBD1 (6 bases). The germline gives CDR1 MDHEN, CDR2 SYDVKM. CDR3 length equals 15 residues. V gave up 8 bases and J gave up 3 bases, with 19 bases separating them. The CDR3 reads CASFRRYSGEETQYF. The DNA for the CDR3 is TGTGCCAGCTTTAGGAGATATTCAGGGGAAGAGACCCAGTACTTC.

V usage is TRBV7-2 and J usage is TRBJ1-2, with a weak D call TRBD1 (5 bases). The CDR3 consists of 14 residues. Trimming removed 6 bases from V and 7 bases from J, with 18 bases in between. Germline V lookup: CDR1 SGHTA, CDR2 FQGNSA. Here the CDR3 DNA reads TGTGCCAGCAGTCGGCGGGACGGCCTTAGTGGCTACACCTTC. This sequence encodes CASSRRDGLSGYTF. The full variable domain, in which reference TRBV7-2 and TRBJ1-2 provide the parts outside the CDR3, is GAGVSQSPSNKVTEKGKDVELRCDPISGHTALYWYRQSLGQGLEFLIYFQGNSAPDKSGLPSDRFSAERTGGSVSTLTIQRTQQEDSAVYLCASSRRDGLSGYTFGSGTRLTVV.